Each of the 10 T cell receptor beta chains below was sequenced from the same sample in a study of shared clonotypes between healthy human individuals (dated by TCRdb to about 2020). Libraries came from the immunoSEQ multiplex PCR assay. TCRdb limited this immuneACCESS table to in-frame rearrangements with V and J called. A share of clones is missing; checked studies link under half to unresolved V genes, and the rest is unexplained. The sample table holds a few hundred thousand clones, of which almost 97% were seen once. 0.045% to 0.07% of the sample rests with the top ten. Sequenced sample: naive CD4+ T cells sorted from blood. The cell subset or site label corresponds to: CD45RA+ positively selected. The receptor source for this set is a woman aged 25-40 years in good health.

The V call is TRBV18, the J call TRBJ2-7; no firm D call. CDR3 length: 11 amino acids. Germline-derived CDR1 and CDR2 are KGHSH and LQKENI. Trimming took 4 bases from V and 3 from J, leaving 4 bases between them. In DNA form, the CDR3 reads TGTGCCAGCTCACGAGACTACGAGCAGTACTTC. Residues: CASSRDYEQYF. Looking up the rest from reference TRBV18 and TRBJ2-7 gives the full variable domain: NAGVMQNPRHLVRRRGQEARLRCSPMKGHSHVYWYRQLPEEGLKFMVYLQKENIIDESGMPKERFSAEFPKEGPSILRIQQVVRGDSAAYFCASSRDYEQYFGPGTRLTVT.

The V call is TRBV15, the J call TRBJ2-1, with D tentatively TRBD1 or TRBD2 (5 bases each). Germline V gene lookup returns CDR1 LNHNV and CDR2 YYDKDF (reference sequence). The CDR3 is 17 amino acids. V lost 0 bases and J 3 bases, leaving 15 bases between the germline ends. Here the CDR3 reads CATSRDPGTLGYNEQFF. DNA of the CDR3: TGTGCCACCAGCAGAGATCCCGGGACCCTGGGCTACAATGAGCAGTTCTTC.

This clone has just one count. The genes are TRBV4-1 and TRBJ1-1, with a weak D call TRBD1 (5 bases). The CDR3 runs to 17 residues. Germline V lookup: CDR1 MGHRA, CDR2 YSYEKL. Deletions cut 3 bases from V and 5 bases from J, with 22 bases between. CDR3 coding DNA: TGCGCCAGCAGCCACTTCCGGCCACAGAGGGGTAGAACTGAAGCTTTCTTT. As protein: CASSHFRPQRGRTEAFF.

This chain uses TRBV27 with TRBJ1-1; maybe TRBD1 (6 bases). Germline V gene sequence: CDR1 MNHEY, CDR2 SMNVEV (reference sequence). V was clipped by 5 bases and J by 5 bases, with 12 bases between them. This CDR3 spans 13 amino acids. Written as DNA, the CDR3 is TGTGCCAGCAGTGCTACAGGGAGAACTGAAGCTTTCTTT. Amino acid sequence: CASSATGRTEAFF.

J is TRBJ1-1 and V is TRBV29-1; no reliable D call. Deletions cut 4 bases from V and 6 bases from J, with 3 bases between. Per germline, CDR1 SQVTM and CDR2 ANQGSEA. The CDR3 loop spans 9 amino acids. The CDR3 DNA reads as TGCAGCGTTGGTCCTGAAGCTTTCTTT. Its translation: CSVGPEAFF.

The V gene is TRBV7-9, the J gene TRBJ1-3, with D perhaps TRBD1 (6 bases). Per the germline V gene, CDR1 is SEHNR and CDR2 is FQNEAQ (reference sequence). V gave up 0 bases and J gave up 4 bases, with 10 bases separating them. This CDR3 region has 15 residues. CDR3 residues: CASSLAGTIGNTIYF. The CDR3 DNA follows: TGTGCCAGCAGCTTAGCGGGGACAATAGGAAACACCATATATTTT.

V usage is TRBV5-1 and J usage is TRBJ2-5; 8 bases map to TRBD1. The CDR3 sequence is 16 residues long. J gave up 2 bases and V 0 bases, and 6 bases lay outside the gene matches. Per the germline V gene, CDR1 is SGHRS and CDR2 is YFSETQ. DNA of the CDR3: TGCGCCAGCAGCTTGGGGACAGGGATTACTCAAGAGACCCAGTACTTC. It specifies CASSLGTGITQETQYF.

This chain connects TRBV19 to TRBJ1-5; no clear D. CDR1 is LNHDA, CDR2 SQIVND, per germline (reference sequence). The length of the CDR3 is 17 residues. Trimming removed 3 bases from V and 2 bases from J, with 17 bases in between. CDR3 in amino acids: CASSIPGGQLGNQPQHF. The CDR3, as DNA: TGTGCCAGTAGTATCCCGGGTGGGCAGCTCGGCAATCAGCCCCAGCATTTT.

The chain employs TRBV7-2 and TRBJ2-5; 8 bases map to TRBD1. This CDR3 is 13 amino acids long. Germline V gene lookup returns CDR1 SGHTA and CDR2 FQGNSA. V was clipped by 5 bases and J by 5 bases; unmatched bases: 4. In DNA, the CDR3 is TGTGCCAGCAGCAAGACAGGGGATGAGACCCAGTACTTC. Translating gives CASSKTGDETQYF.

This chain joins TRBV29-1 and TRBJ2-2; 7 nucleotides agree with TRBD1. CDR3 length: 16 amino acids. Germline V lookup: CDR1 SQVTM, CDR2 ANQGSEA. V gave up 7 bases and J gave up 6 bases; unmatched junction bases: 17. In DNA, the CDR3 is TGCAGCGCCCTGAAACCCCGGGACAGCTCCTCCGGGGAGCTGTTTTTT. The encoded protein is CSALKPRDSSSGELFF.